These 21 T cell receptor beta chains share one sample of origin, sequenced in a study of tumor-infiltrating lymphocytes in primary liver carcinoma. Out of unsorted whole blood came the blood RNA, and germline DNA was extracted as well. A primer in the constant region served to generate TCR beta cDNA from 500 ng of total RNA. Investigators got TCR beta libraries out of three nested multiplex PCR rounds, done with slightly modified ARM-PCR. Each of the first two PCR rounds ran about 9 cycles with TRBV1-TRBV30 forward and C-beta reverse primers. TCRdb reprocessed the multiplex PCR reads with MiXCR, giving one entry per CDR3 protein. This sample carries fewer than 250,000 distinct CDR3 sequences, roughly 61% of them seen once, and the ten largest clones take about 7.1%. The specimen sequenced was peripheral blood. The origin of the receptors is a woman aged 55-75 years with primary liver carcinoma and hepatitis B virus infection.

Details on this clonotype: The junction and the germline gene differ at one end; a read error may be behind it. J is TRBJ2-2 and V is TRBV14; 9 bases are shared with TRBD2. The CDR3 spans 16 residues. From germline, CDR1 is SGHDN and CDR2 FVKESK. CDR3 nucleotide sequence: TGTGTCAGCAGCCCTTTAGCGGGAGACCACACCGGGGAGCTGTTTTTT. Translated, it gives CVSSPLAGDHTGELFF.

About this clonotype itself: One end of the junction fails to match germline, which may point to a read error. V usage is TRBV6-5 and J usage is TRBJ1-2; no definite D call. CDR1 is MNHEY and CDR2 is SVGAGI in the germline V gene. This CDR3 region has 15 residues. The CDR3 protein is CASNYLDGSNYGYTF. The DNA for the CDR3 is TGTGCCAGCAATTACTTGGACGGGTCTAACTATGGTTACACCTTC.

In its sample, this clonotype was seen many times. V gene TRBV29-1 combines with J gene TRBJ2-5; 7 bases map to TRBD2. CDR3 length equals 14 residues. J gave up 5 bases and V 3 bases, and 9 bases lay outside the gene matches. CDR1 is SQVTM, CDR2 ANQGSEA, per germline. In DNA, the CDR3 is TGCAGCGTTGATCCGGGGGGATCGAAGGAGACCCAGTACTTC. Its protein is CSVDPGGSKETQYF. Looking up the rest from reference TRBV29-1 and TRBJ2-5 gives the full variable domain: SAVISQKPSRDICQRGTSLTIQCQVDSQVTMMFWYRQQPGQSLTLIATANQGSEATYESGFVIDKFPISRPNLTFSTLTVSNMSPEDSSIYLCSVDPGGSKETQYFGPGTRLLVL.

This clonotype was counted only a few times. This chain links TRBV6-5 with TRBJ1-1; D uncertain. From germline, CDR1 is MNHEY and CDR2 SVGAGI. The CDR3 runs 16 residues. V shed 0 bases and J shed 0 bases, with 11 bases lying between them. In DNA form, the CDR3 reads TGTGCCAGCAGTTACTCGGTCGGGGTAATGAACACTGAAGCTTTCTTT. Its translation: CASSYSVGVMNTEAFF.

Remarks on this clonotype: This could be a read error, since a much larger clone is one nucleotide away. The CDR3 sequence: CAGSQIGGTNEQFF. As DNA, the CDR3 is TGTGCCGGAAGTCAGATAGGAGGTACCAATGAGCAGTTCTTC. This chain connects TRBV6-6 to TRBJ2-1; D might be TRBD2 (5 bases). V was cut by 11 bases and J by 6 bases, with 20 bases left in between. CDR3 size: 14 residues. Germline V lookup: CDR1 MNHNY, CDR2 SVGAGI (reference sequence).

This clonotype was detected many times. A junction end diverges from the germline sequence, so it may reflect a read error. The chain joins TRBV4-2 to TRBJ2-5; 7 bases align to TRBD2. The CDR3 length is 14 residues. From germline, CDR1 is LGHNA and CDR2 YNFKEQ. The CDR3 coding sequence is TGTGACAGCAGCCAAGGGACTACTTCTTGGACCCAGTACTTC. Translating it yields CDSSQGTTSWTQYF.

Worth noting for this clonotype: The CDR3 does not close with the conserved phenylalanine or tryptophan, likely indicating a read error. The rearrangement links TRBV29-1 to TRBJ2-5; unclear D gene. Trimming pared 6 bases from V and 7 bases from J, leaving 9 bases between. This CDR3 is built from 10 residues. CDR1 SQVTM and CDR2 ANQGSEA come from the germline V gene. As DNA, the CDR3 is TGCAGCGTCCAAACGGGGACCCAGTACATC. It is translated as CSVQTGTQYI.

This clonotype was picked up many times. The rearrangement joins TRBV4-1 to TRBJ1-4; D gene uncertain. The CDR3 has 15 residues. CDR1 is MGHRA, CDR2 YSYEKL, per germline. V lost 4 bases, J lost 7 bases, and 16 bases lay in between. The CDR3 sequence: CASSPGAAWAEKLFF. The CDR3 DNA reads TGCGCCAGCAGCCCTGGAGCCGCTTGGGCTGAAAAACTGTTTTTT.

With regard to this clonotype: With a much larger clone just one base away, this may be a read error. The CDR3 DNA is TGTGCCAGCAGTTTGGCAAGGGGCTCAGATACGCAGTATTTT. Translation gives CASSLARGSDTQYF. The chain joins TRBV12-3 or TRBV12-4 to TRBJ2-3, with D maybe TRBD1 (5 bases). V shed 3 bases and J shed 4 bases, with 11 bases lying between them. The CDR3 length is 14 residues.

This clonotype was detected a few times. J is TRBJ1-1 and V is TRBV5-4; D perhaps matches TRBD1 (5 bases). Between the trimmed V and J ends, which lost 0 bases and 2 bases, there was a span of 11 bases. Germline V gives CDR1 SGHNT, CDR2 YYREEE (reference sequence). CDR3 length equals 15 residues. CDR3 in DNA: TGTGCCAGCAGCTTGGCCGGACACATAAACACTGAAGCTTTCTTT. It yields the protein CASSLAGHINTEAFF.

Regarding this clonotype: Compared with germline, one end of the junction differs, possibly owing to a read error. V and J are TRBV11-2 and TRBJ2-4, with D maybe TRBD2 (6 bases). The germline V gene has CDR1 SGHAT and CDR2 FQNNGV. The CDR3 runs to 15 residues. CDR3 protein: CASERGLVAKIIQYF. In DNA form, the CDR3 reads TGTGCCTCGGAGAGGGGACTCGTCGCCAAAATCATTCAGTACTTC.

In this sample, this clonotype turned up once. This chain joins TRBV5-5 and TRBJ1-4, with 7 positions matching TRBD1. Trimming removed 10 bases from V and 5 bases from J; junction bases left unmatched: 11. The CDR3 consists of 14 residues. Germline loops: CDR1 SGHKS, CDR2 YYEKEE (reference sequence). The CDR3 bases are TGTGCCGGCACCTCCAGGGGGGTAAATGAAAAACTGTTTTTT. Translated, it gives CAGTSRGVNEKLFF.

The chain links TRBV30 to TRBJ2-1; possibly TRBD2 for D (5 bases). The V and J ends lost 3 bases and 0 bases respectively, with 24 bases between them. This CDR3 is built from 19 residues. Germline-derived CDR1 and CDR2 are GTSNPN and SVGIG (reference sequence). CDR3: CAWSPRRSERTRSYNEQFF. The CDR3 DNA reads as TGTGCCTGGAGCCCTCGCCGATCCGAGCGGACCCGCTCCTACAATGAGCAGTTCTTC.

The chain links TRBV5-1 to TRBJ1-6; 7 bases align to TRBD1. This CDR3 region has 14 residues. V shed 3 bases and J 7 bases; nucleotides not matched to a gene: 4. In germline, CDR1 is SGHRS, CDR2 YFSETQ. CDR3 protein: CASSSDRRNSPLHF. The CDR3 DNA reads TGCGCCAGCAGCTCGGACAGGAGAAATTCACCCCTCCACTTT. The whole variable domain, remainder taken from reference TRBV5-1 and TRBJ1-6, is KAGVTQTPRYLIKTRGQQVTLSCSPISGHRSVSWYQQTPGQGLQFLFEYFSETQRNKGNFPGRFSGRQFSNSRSEMNVSTLELGDSALYLCASSSDRRNSPLHFGNGTRLTVT.

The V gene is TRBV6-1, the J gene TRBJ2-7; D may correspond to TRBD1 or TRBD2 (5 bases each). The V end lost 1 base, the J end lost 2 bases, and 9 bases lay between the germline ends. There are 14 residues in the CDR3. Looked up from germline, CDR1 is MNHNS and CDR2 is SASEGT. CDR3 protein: CASSEGRGAYEQYF. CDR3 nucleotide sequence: TGTGCCAGCAGTGAAGGTAGAGGGGCCTACGAGCAGTACTTC.

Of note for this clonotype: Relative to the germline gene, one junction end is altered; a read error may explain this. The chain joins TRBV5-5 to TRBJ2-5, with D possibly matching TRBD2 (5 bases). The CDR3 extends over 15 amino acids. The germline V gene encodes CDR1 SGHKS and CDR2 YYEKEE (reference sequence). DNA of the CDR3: TGTGCCAACAGCTTTGGACTCATGACCCAAAAGACCCAGTACTTC. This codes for CANSFGLMTQKTQYF. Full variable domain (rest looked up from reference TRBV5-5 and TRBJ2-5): DAGVTQSPTHLIKTRGQQVTLRCSPISGHKSVSWYQQVLGQGPQFIFQYYEKEERGRGNFPDRFSARQFPNYSSELNVNALLLGDSALYLCANSFGLMTQKTQYFGPGTRLLVL.

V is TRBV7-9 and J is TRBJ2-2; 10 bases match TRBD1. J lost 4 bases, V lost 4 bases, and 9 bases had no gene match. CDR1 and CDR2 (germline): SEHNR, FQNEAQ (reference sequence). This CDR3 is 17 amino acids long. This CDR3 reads CASSSGQGEWSTGELFF. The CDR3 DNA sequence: TGTGCCAGCAGCTCCGGACAGGGGGAATGGAGCACCGGGGAGCTGTTTTTT.

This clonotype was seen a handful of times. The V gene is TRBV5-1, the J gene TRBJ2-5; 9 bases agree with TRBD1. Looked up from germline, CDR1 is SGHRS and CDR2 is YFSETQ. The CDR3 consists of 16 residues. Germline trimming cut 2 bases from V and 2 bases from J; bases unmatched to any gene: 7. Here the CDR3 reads CASSFYRGRRQETQYF. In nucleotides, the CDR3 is TGCGCCAGCAGCTTCTACAGGGGGCGCCGGCAAGAGACCCAGTACTTC.

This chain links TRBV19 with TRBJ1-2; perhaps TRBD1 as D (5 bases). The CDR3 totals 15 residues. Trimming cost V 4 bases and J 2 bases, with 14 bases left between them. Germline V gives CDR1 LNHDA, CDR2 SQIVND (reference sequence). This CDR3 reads CASSRDARGNYGYTF. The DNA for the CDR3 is TGTGCCAGTAGTAGGGACGCCCGGGGAAACTATGGCTACACCTTC.

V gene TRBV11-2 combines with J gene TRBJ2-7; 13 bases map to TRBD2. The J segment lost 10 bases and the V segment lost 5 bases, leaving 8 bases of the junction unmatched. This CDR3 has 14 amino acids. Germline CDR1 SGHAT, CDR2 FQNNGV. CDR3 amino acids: CASSRTSGSLYQYF. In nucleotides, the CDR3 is TGTGCCAGCAGCCGGACTAGCGGGAGTCTCTACCAGTACTTC.

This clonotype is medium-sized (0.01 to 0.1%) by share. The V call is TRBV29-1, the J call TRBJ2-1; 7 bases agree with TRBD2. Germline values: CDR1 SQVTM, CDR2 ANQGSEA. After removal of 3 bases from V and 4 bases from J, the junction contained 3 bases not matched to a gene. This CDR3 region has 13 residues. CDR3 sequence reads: CSVEWTRYNEQFF. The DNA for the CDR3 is TGCAGCGTTGAGTGGACTAGGTACAATGAGCAGTTCTTC.